The rows below give T cell receptor beta chains drawn from one sample of a study of blood T cell repertoires in COVID-19. Clones were read by immunoSEQ multiplex PCR, and TCRdb kept only the in-frame ones, dropping some. The data contain 250,000 to 350,000 clones, around 90% of them singletons. The sequencing input was peripheral blood. The origin of the receptors is a woman aged 45 to 65 who had recovered from COVID-19. Both conserved end residues are part of each CDR3. D genes are given only for firm matches. Expanded clones get a size class; other rows say once, few or many, or leave the size out.

V	size	length	J	D	CDR3	DNA
TRBV6-1	.	16	TRBJ1-2	.	CASSESGGGRVSGYTF	TGTGCCAGCAGTGAAAGCGGTGGGGGCAGGGTTTCAGGCTACACCTTC
TRBV27	.	14	TRBJ1-1	.	CASRPTTVNTEAFF	TGTGCCAGCAGGCCTACCACGGTAAACACTGAAGCTTTCTTT
TRBV3-1/TRBV3-2	.	13	TRBJ2-5	TRBD2	CASSQGGGTTQYF	TGTGCCAGCAGCCAAGGGGGGGGGACGACCCAGTACTTC
TRBV25-1	.	15	TRBJ1-4	.	CASSGRTAINEKLFF	TGTGCCAGCAGTGGGAGGACAGCGATTAATGAAAAACTGTTTTTT
TRBV5-1	.	14	TRBJ2-2	.	CASSPGQNTGELFF	TGCGCCAGCAGCCCGGGACAGAACACCGGGGAGCTGTTTTTT
TRBV7-8	.	17	TRBJ2-6	.	CASSPREGPSGANVLTF	TGTGCCAGCAGCCCCCGGGAAGGGCCCTCTGGGGCCAACGTCCTGACTTTC
TRBV30	.	14	TRBJ1-2	.	CAWSGRGREYGYTF	TGTGCCTGGAGTGGACGAGGAAGGGAGTATGGCTACACCTTC
TRBV7-9	.	15	TRBJ1-1	.	CASSLGSPRFPEAFF	TGTGCCAGCAGCTTAGGTTCCCCCCGGTTCCCTGAAGCTTTCTTT
TRBV29-1	.	13	TRBJ2-7	TRBD1	CSVENGQGSEQYF	TGCAGCGTTGAAAACGGACAGGGATCCGAGCAGTACTTC
TRBV4-3	.	15	TRBJ1-6	TRBD1	CASSPTGTENSPLHF	TGCGCCAGCAGCCCGACCGGGACAGAGAATTCACCCCTCCACTTT
TRBV30	.	15	TRBJ1-6	TRBD1	CAWAGFDRANSPLHF	TGTGCCTGGGCCGGCTTTGACAGGGCTAATTCACCCCTCCACTTT
TRBV11-3	.	16	TRBJ2-1	TRBD2	CASSLGTSGAHNEQFF	TGTGCCAGCAGCTTAGGGACTAGCGGGGCCCACAATGAGCAGTTCTTC
TRBV5-6	.	14	TRBJ2-1	TRBD2	CASSHWTSGHEQFF	TGTGCCAGCAGCCACTGGACTAGCGGCCATGAGCAGTTCTTC
TRBV4-2	.	17	TRBJ2-7	TRBD1	CASSHDGAGQGSYEQYF	TGTGCCAGCAGCCACGACGGCGCGGGACAGGGTTCCTACGAGCAGTACTTC
TRBV6-6	.	16	TRBJ1-5	.	CASSSLDQRGNQPQHF	TGTGCCAGCAGTTCCCTGGACCAGAGGGGGAATCAGCCCCAGCATTTT
TRBV28	.	13	TRBJ2-4	.	CASTGNLKNIQYF	TGTGCCAGCACCGGGAACCTTAAAAACATTCAGTACTTC
TRBV7-9	.	14	TRBJ1-2	.	CASSDRGGGDGYTF	TGTGCCAGCAGCGATCGAGGGGGGGGCGATGGCTACACCTTC
TRBV28	.	15	TRBJ2-6	TRBD1	CASKDRVAGANVLTF	TGTGCCAGCAAGGACAGGGTGGCTGGGGCCAACGTCCTGACTTTC
TRBV20-1	.	10	TRBJ1-2	.	CSARADGYTF	TGCAGTGCTAGAGCGGATGGCTACACCTTC
TRBV9	once	13	TRBJ2-5	TRBD1	CASRPTGGETQYF	TGTGCCAGCAGACCTACAGGGGGAGAGACCCAGTACTTC
TRBV5-1	once	14	TRBJ1-1	.	CASSPQGSDTEAFF	TGCGCCAGCAGCCCTCAGGGGAGCGACACTGAAGCTTTCTTT
TRBV7-2	.	14	TRBJ2-7	TRBD2	CASSSRSGRAEQYF	TGTGCCAGCAGCTCGCGTAGCGGGAGGGCCGAGCAGTACTTC
TRBV4-1	.	16	TRBJ1-4	.	CASSQGVWQTNEKLFF	TGCGCCAGCAGCCAAGGTGTGTGGCAGACAAATGAAAAACTGTTTTTT
TRBV5-6	few	15	TRBJ2-1	TRBD1	CASSLTGVALREQFF	TGTGCCAGCAGCCTAACAGGGGTCGCTCTGAGAGAGCAGTTCTTC
TRBV29-1	.	14	TRBJ1-1	.	CSVGRGAINTEAFF	TGCAGCGTTGGTCGGGGGGCTATCAACACTGAAGCTTTCTTT
TRBV4-1	.	15	TRBJ2-1	TRBD2	CASSQVTSLYNEQFF	TGCGCCAGCAGCCAAGTGACTAGCCTATACAATGAGCAGTTCTTC